Listed here are 31 T cell receptor beta chains from one sample, sequenced in a study of T cells after yellow fever vaccination. Using its own MiXCR run on the 5' RACE reads, TCRdb lists one record per CDR3 protein. Here the sample spans approximately 300,000 distinct CDR3 sequences, around 7% being singletons. The sample here was PBMCs, taken about 49 days after the first yellow fever vaccination. These receptors were obtained from a man aged 18 to 35 who received the YFV17D yellow fever vaccine.

The chain uses TRBV29-1 and TRBJ2-3; TRBD1 might be the D (6 bases). With 3 bases removed from V and 4 bases from J, the gap between germline ends came to 8 bases. Germline V gene lookup returns CDR1 SQVTM and CDR2 ANQGSEA. This CDR3 comprises 12 residues. CDR3 loop: CSVDRGADTQYF. The CDR3 region has the DNA TGCAGCGTTGACAGGGGTGCAGATACGCAGTATTTT.

In this sample, this clonotype turned up a few times. This chain connects TRBV4-3 to TRBJ2-7; perhaps TRBD2 as D (6 bases). Germline V CDR1 and CDR2: LGHNA, YSLEER. The length of the CDR3 is 15 residues. V lost 2 bases, J lost 2 bases, and 13 bases lay in between. The CDR3 sequence is CASSQRVGGTYEQYF. The CDR3 nucleotides are TGCGCCAGCAGCCAAAGAGTGGGGGGAACCTACGAGCAGTACTTC.

This clonotype was detected ten times or more. This chain links TRBV7-2 with TRBJ2-7; D is unclear. V lost 3 bases, J lost 0 bases, and 9 bases lay in between. Germline V lookup: CDR1 SGHTA, CDR2 FQGNSA. The CDR3 has 14 residues. The CDR3 loop is CASSLSGASYEQYF. The CDR3 DNA is TGTGCCAGCAGCTTGTCAGGTGCCTCCTACGAGCAGTACTTC.

This sequence joins TRBV6-2 or TRBV6-3 and TRBJ2-7; the match to TRBD2 covers 11 bases. CDR1 and CDR2 from the germline V gene are MNHEY and SVGEGT. The CDR3 runs 15 residues. With 6 bases clipped from V and 0 bases from J, the junction kept 4 bases outside the gene matches. CDR3 coding DNA: TGTGCCAGCAGACTAGCGGGGGCGAGCTCCTACGAGCAGTACGTC. Translating gives CASRLAGASSYEQYV.

The rearrangement links TRBV5-1 to TRBJ1-2, with 8 bases lining up with TRBD1. The CDR3 runs to 13 residues. Per the germline V gene, CDR1 is SGHRS and CDR2 is YFSETQ. Germline trimming cut 4 bases from V and 8 bases from J; bases unmatched to any gene: 7. CDR3 region: CASSDDRGSGYTF. In DNA, the CDR3 is TGCGCCAGCAGCGACGACAGGGGTAGCGGCTACACCTTC.

This clonotype was counted ten times or more. V and J are TRBV5-1 and TRBJ2-2; D remains unclear. The CDR3 totals 14 residues. The V and J ends lost 4 bases and 7 bases respectively, with 14 bases between them. Germline loops: CDR1 SGHRS, CDR2 YFSETQ. In DNA, the CDR3 is TGCGCCAGCAGCCTTGACACCGAAGGCGGGGAGCTGTTTTTT. Translation: CASSLDTEGGELFF.

The chain is built from TRBV6-1 and TRBJ1-4; D call uncertain. Trimming pared 2 bases from V and 2 bases from J, leaving 15 bases between. Germline CDR1 is MNHNS and CDR2 is SASEGT. The CDR3 consists of 17 residues. The CDR3 loop is CASSELENLLTNEKLFF. DNA for the CDR3: TGTGCCAGCAGTGAACTTGAGAACCTCCTGACTAATGAAAAACTGTTTTTT.

The table lists this clonotype with many counts. The genes are TRBV4-1 and TRBJ2-5; D ambiguous. The V and J ends lost 1 base and 3 bases respectively, with 12 bases between them. This CDR3 region has 15 residues. Per germline, CDR1 MGHRA and CDR2 YSYEKL. Written as DNA, the CDR3 is TGCGCCAGCAGCCAAGTTTCTGGGAATAAAGAGACCCAGTACTTC. Residues: CASSQVSGNKETQYF.

This clonotype was seen more than once but under ten times. The rearrangement uses TRBV10-3 and TRBJ1-2; 9 bases align to TRBD1. Looked up from germline, CDR1 is ENHRY and CDR2 is SYGVKD. With V trimmed by 6 bases and J by 7 bases, 6 bases remained unmatched. This CDR3 spans 13 amino acids. The CDR3 DNA reads TGTGCCATCAGAACACAGGGGGCGCGTGGCTACACCTTC. Its translation is CAIRTQGARGYTF.

This clonotype was counted only a few times. The chain employs TRBV7-9 and TRBJ2-7; D may be TRBD2 (6 bases). The CDR3 spans 14 residues. Germline CDR1 reads SEHNR; CDR2 reads FQNEAQ (reference sequence). The V end lost 5 bases, the J end lost 7 bases, and 18 bases lay between the germline ends. The CDR3 loop reads CASSHTGSANEQYV. In DNA, the CDR3 is TGTGCCAGCAGCCATACCGGGAGCGCTAATGAGCAGTACGTC.

This sequence joins TRBV7-9 and TRBJ2-7; D ambiguous. In germline, CDR1 is SEHNR, CDR2 FQNEAQ (reference sequence). V lost 2 bases, J lost 7 bases, and 9 bases lay in between. This CDR3 region has 12 residues. CDR3 in DNA: TGTGCCAGCAGCTTACTCCCTTGGGAGCAGTACGTC. This codes for CASSLLPWEQYV.

This clonotype was observed a handful of times. This chain joins TRBV28 and TRBJ2-3; TRBD2 agrees at 9 bases. The ends lost 5 bases at V and 4 bases at J; junction bases unmatched: 10. The CDR3 consists of 16 residues. Germline-derived CDR1 and CDR2 are MDHEN and SYDVKM. The CDR3 region is CASSVGAGGPPDTQYF. CDR3 nucleotide sequence: TGTGCCAGCAGTGTGGGAGCGGGGGGCCCCCCAGATACGCAGTATTTT.

This clonotype was observed once. The chain links TRBV5-5 to TRBJ2-1, with D unresolved. V lost 9 bases to trimming and J lost 8 bases, with 18 bases between them. The CDR3 runs 13 residues. The germline gives CDR1 SGHKS, CDR2 YYEKEE (reference sequence). In DNA, the CDR3 is TGTGCCATGGGCCCCGGGCTCGTATATGAGCAGTTCTTC. Translation: CAMGPGLVYEQFF. Full variable domain (missing parts from reference TRBV5-5 and TRBJ2-1): DAGVTQSPTHLIKTRGQQVTLRCSPISGHKSVSWYQQVLGQGPQFIFQYYEKEERGRGNFPDRFSARQFPNYSSELNVNALLLGDSALYLCAMGPGLVYEQFFGPGTRLTVL.

The rearrangement joins TRBV5-1 to TRBJ1-5; D possibly corresponds to TRBD1 (5 bases). Germline assignment: CDR1 SGHRS and CDR2 YFSETQ. CDR3 length: 15 amino acids. Between the trimmed V and J ends, which lost 0 bases and 8 bases, there was a span of 15 bases. As DNA, the CDR3 is TGCGCCAGCAGCTTGGAAGGGGCTCCCGGTGAGCCCCAGCATTTT. Translating gives CASSLEGAPGEPQHF.

The chain is built from TRBV5-1 and TRBJ2-5, with TRBD2 matching over 10 bases. The CDR3 length is 14 residues. The junction had 4 bases not matched to a gene; V was cut back by 6 bases and J by 2 bases. CDR1 and CDR2 (germline): SGHRS, YFSETQ. The CDR3 loop is CASTPLAGQETQYF. CDR3 nucleotide sequence: TGCGCCAGCACCCCACTAGCGGGGCAAGAGACCCAGTACTTC.

This clonotype occurred many times. The V gene is TRBV4-3, the J gene TRBJ2-3; a weak D match, TRBD2 (5 bases). Trimming pared 0 bases from V and 2 bases from J, leaving 12 bases between. Looked up from germline, CDR1 is LGHNA and CDR2 is YSLEER. This CDR3 region has 16 residues. This chain's CDR3 is CASSQEPEGNTDTQYF. Written as DNA, the CDR3 is TGCGCCAGCAGCCAAGAGCCCGAGGGTAACACAGATACGCAGTATTTT.

This clonotype was seen ten or more times. The chain recombines TRBV27 with TRBJ2-2; D call uncertain. Trimming left V 4 bases short and J 4 bases short, with 7 bases between. This CDR3 is built from 13 residues. From germline, CDR1 is MNHEY and CDR2 SMNVEV (reference sequence). This CDR3 is CASSSPITGELFF. CDR3 bases: TGTGCCAGCAGTTCCCCGATCACCGGGGAGCTGTTTTTT.

The chain joins TRBV7-8 to TRBJ2-3; 10 positions agree with TRBD1. CDR3 length: 14 amino acids. Germline values: CDR1 SGHVS, CDR2 FQNEAQ. V lost 5 bases to trimming and J lost 5 bases; unmatched junction nucleotides: 4. CDR3 sequence reads: CASSDRGLEDTQYF. The CDR3 DNA follows: TGTGCCAGCAGCGACAGGGGGCTGGAAGATACGCAGTATTTT. The complete variable domain, with remaining parts taken from reference TRBV7-8 and TRBJ2-3, reads GAGVSQSPRYKVAKRGQDVALRCDPISGHVSLFWYQQALGQGPEFLTYFQNEAQLDKSGLPSDRFFAERPEGSVSTLKIQRTQQEDSAVYLCASSDRGLEDTQYFGPGTRLTVL.

This clonotype occurred once. The rearrangement links TRBV7-2 to TRBJ2-3; TRBD2 agrees at 8 bases. CDR1 and CDR2 from the germline V gene are SGHTA and FQGNSA. The CDR3 spans 15 residues. J was trimmed by 1 base and V by 5 bases; bases with no gene match: 5. The CDR3 region is CASSRGGQGTDTQYF. CDR3 sequence (DNA): TGTGCCAGCAGCCGGGGGGGCCAGGGCACAGATACGCAGTATTTT. Full variable domain (missing parts from reference TRBV7-2 and TRBJ2-3): GAGVSQSPSNKVTEKGKDVELRCDPISGHTALYWYRQSLGQGLEFLIYFQGNSAPDKSGLPSDRFSAERTGGSVSTLTIQRTQQEDSAVYLCASSRGGQGTDTQYFGPGTRLTVL.

J is TRBJ1-2 and V is TRBV27; possibly TRBD1 for D (6 bases). Germline CDR1 is MNHEY and CDR2 is SMNVEV (reference sequence). The CDR3 is 15 amino acids. V was pared by 3 bases and J by 1 base, with 12 bases between. The CDR3 nucleotides are TGTGCCAGCAGTTTCGCCGGGGGCATTAACTATGGCTACACCTTC. Its protein is CASSFAGGINYGYTF.

The chain joins TRBV4-1 to TRBJ2-3, with D perhaps given as TRBD1 or TRBD2 (5 bases each). Germline V CDR1 and CDR2: MGHRA, YSYEKL. V lost 5 bases and J lost 0, with 12 bases in between. This CDR3 has 15 residues. The CDR3 loop reads CASSEEWGSTDTQYF. CDR3 in DNA: TGCGCCAGCAGCGAGGAATGGGGGAGCACAGATACGCAGTATTTT.

The chain employs TRBV27 and TRBJ1-5; no definite D call. The germline V gene has CDR1 MNHEY and CDR2 SMNVEV (reference sequence). Trimming took off 6 bases at V and 9 bases at J, with 15 bases between the two ends. This CDR3 comprises 13 residues. This chain's CDR3 is CASRPNVFAPQHF. In DNA, the CDR3 is TGTGCCAGCAGACCCAACGTATTTGCGCCCCAGCATTTT.

This chain's CDR3 is CASSLAGSNEQFF. DNA for the CDR3: TGTGCCAGCAGCCTGGCGGGGAGCAATGAGCAGTTCTTC. V and J are TRBV9 and TRBJ2-1, with a possible D match to TRBD2 (6 bases). CDR3 length: 13 residues. Trimming left V 4 bases short and J 6 bases short, with 11 bases between. Germline V lookup: CDR1 SGDLS, CDR2 YYNGEE.

V gene TRBV20-1 combines with J gene TRBJ1-3; a possible D gene is TRBD1 (6 bases). The ends were cut back, 6 bases at V and 0 bases at J, with 9 bases in the middle. The CDR3 has 13 amino acids. The V gene's germline CDR1 is DFQATT and CDR2 SNEGSKA (reference sequence). The CDR3 region has the DNA TGCAGTGCCGACAGGAGCTCTGGAAACACCATATATTTT. It translates to CSADRSSGNTIYF.

This clonotype was seen repeatedly, ten times or more. The V and J genes are TRBV5-1 and TRBJ1-1, with D maybe TRBD1 (6 bases). This CDR3 region has 13 residues. Germline CDR1 is SGHRS and CDR2 is YFSETQ. Deletions cut 5 bases from V and 0 bases from J, with 8 bases between. The CDR3 protein is CASRGQMNTEAFF. The CDR3 DNA reads as TGCGCCAGCAGAGGACAGATGAACACTGAAGCTTTCTTT. Drawing the rest from reference TRBV5-1 and TRBJ1-1, the complete variable domain is KAGVTQTPRYLIKTRGQQVTLSCSPISGHRSVSWYQQTPGQGLQFLFEYFSETQRNKGNFPGRFSGRQFSNSRSEMNVSTLELGDSALYLCASRGQMNTEAFFGQGTRLTVV.

This clonotype has a count of ten or more. The gene calls are TRBV20-1 and TRBJ1-5; TRBD1 agrees at 8 bases. The CDR3 spans 13 residues. V shed 3 bases, J shed 7 bases, and the junction held 5 bases outside the gene matches. Germline CDR1 and CDR2: DFQATT and SNEGSKA (reference sequence). CDR3 loop: CSARTGEGQPQHF. As DNA, the CDR3 is TGCAGTGCTAGGACAGGGGAGGGCCAGCCCCAGCATTTT.

This clonotype was detected a few times. This chain links TRBV20-1 with TRBJ2-5; D remains ambiguous. The CDR3 runs to 15 residues. Germline V CDR1 and CDR2: DFQATT, SNEGSKA (reference sequence). V was trimmed by 1 base and J by 2 bases, leaving 14 bases between them. CDR3 coding DNA: TGCAGTGCTAGAGGGGTACCGACCAATCAAGAGACCCAGTACTTC. Protein sequence: CSARGVPTNQETQYF.

Only a few counts were recorded for this clonotype. J is TRBJ1-5 and V is TRBV12-3 or TRBV12-4, with D unresolved. V was cut by 2 bases and J by 7 bases, with 9 bases left in between. The CDR3 length is 13 residues. This CDR3 reads CASSLRAVQPQHF. CDR3 sequence (DNA): TGTGCCAGCAGTTTACGGGCCGTCCAGCCCCAGCATTTT.

V and J are TRBV5-1 and TRBJ2-7; 9 bases line up with TRBD1. Germline-derived CDR1 and CDR2 are SGHRS and YFSETQ. This CDR3 spans 15 amino acids. Trimming at V came to 5 bases and at J to 6 bases, leaving 12 bases not matched to a gene. CDR3 residues: CASRPGTGQYGEQYF. As DNA, the CDR3 is TGCGCCAGCAGACCCGGGACAGGGCAATATGGCGAGCAGTACTTC. Full variable domain (remainder filled in from reference TRBV5-1 and TRBJ2-7): KAGVTQTPRYLIKTRGQQVTLSCSPISGHRSVSWYQQTPGQGLQFLFEYFSETQRNKGNFPGRFSGRQFSNSRSEMNVSTLELGDSALYLCASRPGTGQYGEQYFGPGTRLTVT.

This clonotype was seen repeatedly, ten times or more. V gene TRBV11-2 combines with J gene TRBJ2-2, with D possibly matching TRBD2 (7 bases). Trimming removed 4 bases at V and 6 bases at J, with 12 bases between. CDR3 size: 14 residues. Germline-derived CDR1 and CDR2 are SGHAT and FQNNGV. This chain's CDR3 is CASSWGGRSGELFF. The CDR3 DNA reads TGTGCCAGCAGCTGGGGGGGGCGGTCCGGGGAGCTGTTTTTT.

This clonotype has ten or more counts. The rearrangement links TRBV9 to TRBJ2-5; D possibly corresponds to TRBD2 (6 bases). The CDR3 runs to 14 residues. V was pared by 5 bases and J by 5 bases, with 16 bases between. The germline CDR1 and CDR2 sequences are SGDLS and YYNGEE. DNA of the CDR3: TGTGCCAGCAGTCCTGGACTAAGCCGTGAGACCCAGTACTTC. It is translated as CASSPGLSRETQYF.